This T cell receptor beta chain was sequenced in a study of T cell repertoires in cytomegalovirus infection. On the study more broadly: Indications of both CMV infection and matching HLA type were provided by public TCR beta signatures.

V gave up 4 bases and J gave up 4 bases, with 13 bases separating them. Germline V gene sequence: CDR1 SGHTA, CDR2 FQGNSA. The CDR3 contains 14 residues. This clonotype was observed at least ten times. Each CDR3 protein gets one entry after TCRdb re-called the reads with MiXCR. The table has 250,000 to 300,000 distinct CDR3 sequences, roughly 10% seen once; the top ten hold roughly 16%. The sequence was obtained from a human donor in good health (CMV status not recorded). Some clones in this sample may be carry-over from other donors' samples. The V and J genes are TRBV7-2 and TRBJ2-5; possible D gene TRBD2, 6 bases. Specimen: PBMCs. This CDR3 is CASSSQGLRETQYF. The CDR3 DNA follows: TGTGCCAGCAGCTCTCAGGGACTGCGAGAGACCCAGTACTTC.